The T cell receptor (beta chain) under discussion was sequenced for a study of cytomegalovirus exposure and HLA in healthy donors (dated by TCRdb to about 2017). At the level of the whole study: According to an earlier analysis of a few hundred of the donors, some 170 million T cells yielded some 110 million unique TCR beta sequences and roughly 280 Gb of sequence data. Every discovery cohort repertoire had been produced on one sequencing platform. Rather than drawing on any new phenotypic data, the later analysis identified candidate immune exposures from TCR beta sequences and the way those sequences occurred across donors. Along with the roughly 670-subject first cohort, a separate validation cohort of approximately 110 different subjects was used. The study aimed to test whether signatures of past pathogen exposure could be identified by cataloging public T cell receptors. The T cell repertoires of under 700 subjects were profiled by immunosequencing and related to cytomegalovirus serostatus. Of the 300 to 500 genotyped donors, 81% were placed in the genetic ancestry cluster associated with self-reported Caucasian donors. An early release covering around 630 HLA-typed donors comprised around 300 gigabases of sequencing data and around 80 million unique TCR sequences. To study patterns of TCR occurrence, a later analysis re-analyzed previously published TCR beta repertoires from several hundred donors and added high-resolution HLA genotyping. An earlier analysis of several hundred of the donors used high-throughput TCR beta sequencing to judge whether each TCR beta V gene segment behaved as functional or pseudogenic. The number of donors typed differed by locus, with about 620-630 for A, B, C, DRB1 and DQB1, roughly 520 for DQA1, about 610 for DPA1, and some 440 for DPB1. Five DR-DQ haplotypes were treated as single units for association and clustering because of strong linkage in the cohort. Class I and class II HLA loci were covered by the typing at four-digit resolution. High-throughput TCR immunosequencing, statistical association of individual TCRs with disease status, and machine learning were combined to predict cytomegalovirus infection status. Among 398 genotyped donors of the cohort, an average of roughly 240,000 unique TCR beta nucleotide sequences were sequenced per donor, roughly a sixth of them non-productive. In a later genetic analysis, genome-wide SNP genotypes for about three fifths of the roughly 670 donors were used, and that subset was treated as a discovery cohort. Donor age, sex, ethnicity and CMV serostatus were compiled together with the repertoire data.

The germline V end is reduced by 4 bases and the J end by 6 bases; junction bases left unmatched: 11. CDR1 MNHEY and CDR2 SMNVEV were looked up in the germline V gene (reference sequence). From cysteine to phenylalanine, the CDR3 is 17 amino acids long. The sequence is cut down to CDR3 DNA, 51 bases in frame from base 1. The cohort consisted of 666 healthy bone marrow donors. Cohort members were all nominally healthy when sampled, although unrecorded immune exposures were likely present. The donor was CMV seropositive and was included in the group of 290 or so seropositive cohort members. Every donor gave a peripheral blood sample, and the peripheral blood mononuclear cells from that sample were used for TCR beta sequencing. The Qiagen DNeasy Blood Extraction Kit was used to extract genomic DNA from the blood cell samples. Points on this clone: Its specific antigen is unknown. One base away there is no much larger clone; base qualities are not given.

Library preparation employed the immunoSEQ multiplex PCR assay. For the multiplex PCR, a mixture combining 60 forward primers for TCR Vbeta segments and 13 reverse primers for TCR Jbeta segments was used. The CDR3 region of rearranged TCR beta genes was amplified from genomic DNA with a multiplex PCR assay. The Illumina HiSeq System was used to sequence the amplified TCR beta libraries as 87-base-pair reads. Processing in the source paper ran as follows. A later analysis counted around 72 million unique TCR beta chains across the 690 or so repertoires, and approximately 11 million of these chains were shared by at least two donors. Raw reads were error-corrected and collapsed into unique sequences with a nearest-neighbor algorithm that merged closely related sequences to remove PCR and sequencing errors. To assign V, D and J gene segments, CDR3 sequences were aligned to IMGT reference sequences. Each retained sequence needed at least a six-nucleotide match to both a V gene segment and a J gene segment. Rearrangements were classified as productive when the CDR3 lacked stop codons and remained in frame with V and J, and all other rearrangements were classified as non-productive. CDR3 was defined according to IMGT convention as the region running from the second conserved V-encoded cysteine to the conserved J-encoded phenylalanine. The earlier analysis of 500 to 750 of the donors excluded any sequence lacking an unambiguous match to a single V gene segment. An earlier analysis of 587 of the donors called V segments functional above 56.7% productive rearrangements and segregating when the between-donor standard deviation exceeded 5%. A statistical classification framework was built to diagnose cytomegalovirus status from the catalog of TCR beta chain sequences. In a later analysis, TCR nucleotide sequences were compared against IMGT/GENE-DB human TR gene sequences so that V and J genes could be assigned. In a later analysis, CDR3 sequences and most-parsimonious VDJ recombination scenarios were assigned using the TCRdist pipeline. In a later analysis, each TCR beta chain was defined by its CDR3 amino acid sequence together with its V-gene family, and reads without a unique V-gene family were excluded. As a way to deal with suspected cross-contamination and a sequencing artifact, a later analysis dropped 450 to 700 nucleotide sequences that were highly shared and had low generation probability. In a later analysis, a clonal expansion index was calculated for each public chain from normalized within-repertoire ranks of inferred template counts. Generation probabilities in a later analysis came from a VDJ recombination model fitted to out-of-frame rearrangements, and those results were checked against IGoR. A later analysis scored TCR-TCR, TCR-HLA and TCR-CMV co-occurrence with hypergeometric tests, applying a repertoire-size bias correction to TCR pairs. False discovery rates were estimated in a later analysis by permuting HLA or CMV assignments 20 times. A later analysis grouped co-occurring TCRs with DBSCAN, adding TCRdist sequence similarity when clustering within HLA-allele-positive subsets. Repertoires with fewer than 30,000 or more than 120,000 public chains, plus five repertoires with anomalous nucleotide sharing, were excluded from co-occurrence clustering. TCRdb's version of the immuneACCESS table is confined to in-frame rearrangements and falls short of the full clone set. An unresolved V gene accounts for under half of the shortfall where checked; the remainder is of unknown origin. V, J and clone size are taken as reported in that table, and D and trimming were inferred from the DNA itself. Counted in this sample were 95,000 to 150,000 clones; more than 65% of them appeared once. The ten largest account for around 13% of the sample.

What the study reported, not specific to this receptor: Most TCR sequences were observed very rarely across donors, whereas some public TCRs were present in many individuals. According to the authors, the approach could potentially be generalized to other disease states and immunological phenotypes. In a later analysis, several top co-occurrence clusters were reported to appear linked to parvovirus B19, influenza, CMV and Epstein-Barr virus. A cluster of highly shared sequence variants was judged likely to be a technical artifact of the sequencing pipeline. Some IMGT-functional V segments, including TRBV6-2 and TRBV6-3, could not be distinguished by the 87-base-pair reads and were therefore excluded. According to a later genetic analysis, donors in an Asian-associated ancestry cluster had fewer N-insertions in productive TCRs than the roughly 670-donor mean. A further reported finding was that TCR beta sequences accurately predicted the HLA-A and HLA-B alleles for most subjects in the first cohort. The cohort was sequenced for TCR beta chains only, and without alpha or paired-chain data the features that could be detected were limited. In an earlier analysis of about 550 of the donors, most TCR beta V segments were observed in productive rearrangements about 87% or about 30% of the time, broadly matching IMGT annotations. Seventeen rarely observed V segments, including chromosome 9 orphons, were excluded from the earlier analysis of about 610 of the donors because counts were too low. In a later analysis, HLA-associated TCR beta chains showed more clonal expansion and lower generation probabilities than non-associated chains that were equally common. Correlated functional status among segregating V segments might reflect linkage disequilibrium, but an unknown experimental factor could not be ruled out. The classifier was reported to diagnose cytomegalovirus status with high specificity and sensitivity in both the original and validation cohorts. The study listed 164 TCR beta chains as associated with cytomegalovirus. In a later analysis, the rate of TCR association differed among HLA loci, with DRB1 alleles having the most associated TCRs and HLA-C alleles having the fewest. In vitro tests confirmed that a few of the cytomegalovirus-associated TCR beta chains recognize cytomegalovirus antigens. According to a later analysis, most CMV-associated TCR beta chains appeared to be HLA-restricted, and the HLA associations seemed to be driven largely by CMV exposure. HLA typing was unavailable for some donors at each locus, so association tests used only the typed subset. Immune exposure information for the cohort was limited to CMV serostatus. At a false discovery rate of 0.05, a later analysis linked roughly 17,000 TCR beta sequences to specific HLA alleles. A later genetic analysis associated a missense DCLRE1C variant with V-gene and J-gene trimming of TCR beta chains, and an independent cohort replicated the association. When HLA alleles, especially DR and DQ, strongly co-occurred, TCR associations were difficult to assign to individual alleles. Presence/absence analyses assumed roughly uniform sequencing depth across donors, an assumption that may not hold.

The chain is encoded by TRBV27 joined to TRBJ2-7, with TRBD2 matching 14 junction bases. This sequence originates from a woman in her thirties or forties in good health and CMV-seropositive. Sequenced: PBMCs. The nucleotide sequence reads as follows: TGTGCCAGCAGTTCACCAAGTCGACTAGCGGGAGGGGGCGAGCAGTACTTC. It codes for CASSSPSRLAGGGEQYF.